This TCR beta chain was observed in a study of patients and donors after allogeneic stem cell transplantation. From the RT-PCR reads, TCRdb called clonotypes with MiXCR, one entry per CDR3 protein. The sample consists of hundreds of thousands of distinct CDR3 sequences, 16% of them appearing once. The J segment lost 5 bases and the V segment lost 3 bases, leaving 1 base of the junction unmatched. This CDR3 has 15 amino acids. Many counts were recorded for this clonotype. Sample: blood, either unsorted or a sorted T cell fraction (not recorded which). This sequence originates from a human donor who was either an allogeneic HSCT recipient or a stem cell or donor lymphocyte infusion donor (not recorded which). It is not recorded whose cells these are; they may come from a transplant donor. The genes are TRBV12-3 or TRBV12-4 and TRBJ2-2; 12 bases agree with TRBD2. This CDR3 is CASSLTSGGTGELFF. DNA of the CDR3: TGTGCCAGCAGTTTGACTAGCGGGGGTACCGGGGAGCTGTTTTTT.